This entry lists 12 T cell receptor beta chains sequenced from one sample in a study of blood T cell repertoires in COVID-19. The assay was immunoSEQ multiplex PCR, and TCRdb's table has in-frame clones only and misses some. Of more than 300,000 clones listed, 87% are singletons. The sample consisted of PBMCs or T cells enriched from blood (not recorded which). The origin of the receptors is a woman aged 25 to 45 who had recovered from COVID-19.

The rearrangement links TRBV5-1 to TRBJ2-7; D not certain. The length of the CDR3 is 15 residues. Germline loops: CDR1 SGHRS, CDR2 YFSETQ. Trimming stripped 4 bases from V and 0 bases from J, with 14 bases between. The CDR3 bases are TGCGCCAGCAGCCATTCAGGATCCTCCTCCTACGAGCAGTACTTC. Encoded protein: CASSHSGSSSYEQYF.

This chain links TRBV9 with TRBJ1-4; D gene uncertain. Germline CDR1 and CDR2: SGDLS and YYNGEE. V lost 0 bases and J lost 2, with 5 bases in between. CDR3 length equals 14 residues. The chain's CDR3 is CASSVGGTNEKLFF. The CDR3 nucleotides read TGTGCCAGCAGCGTAGGAGGGACTAATGAAAAACTGTTTTTT.

In nucleotides, the CDR3 is TGTGCCAGCAGCACGACAGGGGAAGGGGTGGGAAGCAATCAGCCCCAGCATTTT. Encoded protein: CASSTTGEGVGSNQPQHF. The chain has TRBV7-3 and TRBJ1-5; 8 bases are a match to TRBD1. The CDR3 has 18 amino acids. Germline CDR1 reads SGHTA; CDR2 reads FQGTGA. With 5 bases clipped from V and 1 base from J, the junction kept 13 bases outside the gene matches.

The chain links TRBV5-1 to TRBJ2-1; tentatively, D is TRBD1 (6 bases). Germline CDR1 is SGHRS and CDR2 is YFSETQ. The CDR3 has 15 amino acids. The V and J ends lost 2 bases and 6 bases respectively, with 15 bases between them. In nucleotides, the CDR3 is TGCGCCAGCAGCTTCGGCTCAGGGGCTCGCAATGAGCAGTTCTTC. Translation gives CASSFGSGARNEQFF.

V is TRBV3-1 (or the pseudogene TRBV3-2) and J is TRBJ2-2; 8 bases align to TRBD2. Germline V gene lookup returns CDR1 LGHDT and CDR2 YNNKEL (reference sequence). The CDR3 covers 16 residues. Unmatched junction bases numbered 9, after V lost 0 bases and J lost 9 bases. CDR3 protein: CASSQEAGLGPRELFF. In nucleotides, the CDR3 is TGTGCCAGCAGCCAAGAGGCGGGACTAGGACCACGGGAGCTGTTTTTT.

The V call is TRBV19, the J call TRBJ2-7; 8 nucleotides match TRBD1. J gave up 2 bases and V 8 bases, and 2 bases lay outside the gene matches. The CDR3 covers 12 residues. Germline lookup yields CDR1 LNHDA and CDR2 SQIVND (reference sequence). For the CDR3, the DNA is TGTGCCAGTGCGGGACAGGCCTACGAGCAGTACTTC. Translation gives CASAGQAYEQYF.

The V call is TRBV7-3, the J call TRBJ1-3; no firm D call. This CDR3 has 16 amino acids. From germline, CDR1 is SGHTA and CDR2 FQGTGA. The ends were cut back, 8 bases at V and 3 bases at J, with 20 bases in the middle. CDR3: CASQKRRAPGGNTIYF. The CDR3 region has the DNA TGTGCCAGCCAGAAACGGAGGGCCCCTGGTGGAAACACCATATATTTT.

This CDR3 reads CASSVGVWRGADTQYF. The CDR3 coding sequence is TGTGCCAGCAGCGTAGGGGTCTGGCGGGGTGCAGATACGCAGTATTTT. The gene calls are TRBV9 and TRBJ2-3; maybe TRBD2 (6 bases). Trimming pared 0 bases from V and 4 bases from J, leaving 15 bases between. Germline CDR1 and CDR2: SGDLS and YYNGEE. The CDR3 is made up of 16 amino acids.

In nucleotides, the CDR3 is TGTGCCAGTAATCAGGGGAACTATGGCTACACCTTC. It is translated as CASNQGNYGYTF. V and J are TRBV19 and TRBJ1-2; TRBD1 might be the D (6 bases). V shed 7 bases and J shed 2 bases, with 8 bases lying between them. The CDR3 is 12 residues long. Per germline, CDR1 LNHDA and CDR2 SQIVND (reference sequence).

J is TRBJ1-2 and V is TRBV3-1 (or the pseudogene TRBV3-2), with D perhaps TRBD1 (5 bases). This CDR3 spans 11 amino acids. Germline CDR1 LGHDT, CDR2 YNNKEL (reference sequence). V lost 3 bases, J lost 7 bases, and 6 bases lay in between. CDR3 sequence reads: CASSHGGGYTF. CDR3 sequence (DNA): TGTGCCAGCAGCCACGGGGGTGGCTACACCTTC.

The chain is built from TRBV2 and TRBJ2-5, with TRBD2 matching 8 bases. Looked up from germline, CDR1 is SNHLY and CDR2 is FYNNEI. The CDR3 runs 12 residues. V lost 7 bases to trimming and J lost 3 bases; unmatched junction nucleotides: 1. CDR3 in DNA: TGTGCCAGCAAGGGACTAGAAGAGACCCAGTACTTC. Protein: CASKGLEETQYF.

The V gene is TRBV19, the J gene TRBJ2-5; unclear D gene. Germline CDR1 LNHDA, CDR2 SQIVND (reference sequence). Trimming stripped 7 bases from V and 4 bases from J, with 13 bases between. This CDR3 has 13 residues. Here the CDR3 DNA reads TGTGCCAGTAACCCGGGTGGCCCAGAGACCCAGTACTTC. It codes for CASNPGGPETQYF.